This TCR beta chain was observed in a study of blood T cells in healthy people across ages. Points from the study as a whole: Both higher diversity and more naive CD4+ cells marked long-lived donors when set against aged donors. Possibly, changes in expanded clonotypes were confounded because donor CMV status was unknown. Naive and antigen-experienced cells could not be conclusively compared, given unsorted PBMCs.

This clonotype has only a few counts. Its target is not known. Per the germline V gene, CDR1 is SEHNR and CDR2 is FQNEAQ (reference sequence). The CDR3 runs to 14 residues. For the second PCR, which ran for roughly 6 to 12 cycles, a sample-barcoded 5' primer and a J-beta primer mix were used. A single record per CDR3 protein comes from TCRdb applying MiXCR to the 5' RACE reads. In the table there are almost 550,000 distinct CDR3 sequences, around 24% of which are singletons. The sample was also linked to a second study, of T cells of mothers and their children.

This chain connects TRBV7-9 to TRBJ2-5; 8 bases agree with TRBD1. The closer fit of TRBJ2-1 to the DNA end suggests the J call may be wrong. This receptor was obtained from a boy aged 5-17 years in good health. Material for sequencing was blood. CDR3 residues: CASSSGQAYNEQFF. Here the CDR3 DNA reads TGTGCCAGCAGCTCGGGACAGGCGTACAATGAGCAGTTCTTC.